The T cell receptor beta chain under discussion was sequenced for a study of siplizumab effects on memory and regulatory T cells. Whole-study results and caveats: Mappable alloreactive CD4+ clones were on average roughly 70% Treg-derived with siplizumab, approximately 26% in controls. Only a minor fraction of alloreactive clones mapped to unstimulated subsets.

To note about this clone: The antigen is not known.

Three pairs of donors had their unstimulated naive, memory, effector memory and TEMRA subsets sequenced. For every sample, about 10^5 TCR templates were assayed. This table comes from immunoSEQ multiplex PCR, and its TCRdb copy is limited to in-frame clones, with some not included. Here the sample spans about 40,000 clones, 89% being singletons. With 10 bases clipped from V and 4 bases from J, the junction kept 9 bases outside the gene matches. Germline V gene sequence: CDR1 SEHNR, CDR2 FQNEAQ (reference sequence). This CDR3 spans 13 amino acids. The receptor was derived from a human donor in good health. Input material: naive CD4+ T cells sorted from blood. The rearrangement joins TRBV7-9 to TRBJ1-1; 7 positions agree with TRBD1. In DNA, the CDR3 is TGTGCCACCATCGGCGACAGGGCCACTGAAGCTTTCTTT. This gives the protein CATIGDRATEAFF.